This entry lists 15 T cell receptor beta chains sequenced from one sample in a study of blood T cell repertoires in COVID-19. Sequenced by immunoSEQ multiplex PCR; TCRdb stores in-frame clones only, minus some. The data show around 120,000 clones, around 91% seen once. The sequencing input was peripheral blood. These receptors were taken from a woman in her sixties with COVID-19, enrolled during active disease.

Written as DNA, the CDR3 is TGTGCCAGCAGTATCTTCGGGGAGGGTCAGCCCCAGCATTTT. It encodes CASSIFGEGQPQHF. This chain uses TRBV6-2 or TRBV6-3 with TRBJ1-5; D is uncertain. The V and J ends lost 5 bases and 6 bases respectively, with 14 bases between them. Germline V gives CDR1 MNHEY, CDR2 SVGEGT. The CDR3 spans 14 residues.

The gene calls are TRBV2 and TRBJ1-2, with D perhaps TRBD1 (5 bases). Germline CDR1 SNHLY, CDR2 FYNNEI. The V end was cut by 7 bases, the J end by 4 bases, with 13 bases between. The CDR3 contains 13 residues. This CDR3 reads CASTGGGVYGYTF. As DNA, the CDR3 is TGTGCCAGCACCGGGGGGGGTGTCTATGGCTACACCTTC.

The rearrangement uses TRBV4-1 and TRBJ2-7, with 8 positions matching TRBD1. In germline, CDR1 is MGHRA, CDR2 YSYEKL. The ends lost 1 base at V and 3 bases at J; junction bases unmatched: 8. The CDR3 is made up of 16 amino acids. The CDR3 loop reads CASSQGSGQGLYEQYF. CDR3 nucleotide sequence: TGCGCCAGCAGCCAAGGGTCCGGACAGGGTCTCTACGAGCAGTACTTC.

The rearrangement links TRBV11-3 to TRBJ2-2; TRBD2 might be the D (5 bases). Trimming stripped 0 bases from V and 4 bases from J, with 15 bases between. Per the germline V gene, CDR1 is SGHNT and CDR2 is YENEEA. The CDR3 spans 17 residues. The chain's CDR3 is CASSLESAGPGTGELFF. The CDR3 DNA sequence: TGTGCCAGCAGCTTAGAGTCCGCGGGCCCAGGCACCGGGGAGCTGTTTTTT. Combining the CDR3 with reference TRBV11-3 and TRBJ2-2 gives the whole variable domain EAGVVQSPRYKIIEKKQPVAFWCNPISGHNTLYWYLQNLGQGPELLIRYENEEAVDDSQLPKDRFSAERLKGVDSTLKIQPAELGDSAVYLCASSLESAGPGTGELFFGEGSRLTVL.

The CDR3 coding sequence is TGTGCCAGCAGTCAACCACAGGGGGTTGGCTACACCTTC. Translated, it gives CASSQPQGVGYTF. The chain links TRBV28 to TRBJ1-2; 8 bases are a match to TRBD1. Unmatched junction bases numbered 6, after V lost 5 bases and J lost 7 bases. Germline assignment: CDR1 MDHEN and CDR2 SYDVKM. This CDR3 spans 13 amino acids.

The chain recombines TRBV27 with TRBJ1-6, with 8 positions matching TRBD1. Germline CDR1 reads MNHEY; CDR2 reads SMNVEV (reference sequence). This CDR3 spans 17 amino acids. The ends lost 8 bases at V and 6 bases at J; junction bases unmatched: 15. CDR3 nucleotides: TGTGCCAGCCGTCGGACAGGGATCCCTCCCGGTAATTCACCCCTCCACTTT. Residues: CASRRTGIPPGNSPLHF.

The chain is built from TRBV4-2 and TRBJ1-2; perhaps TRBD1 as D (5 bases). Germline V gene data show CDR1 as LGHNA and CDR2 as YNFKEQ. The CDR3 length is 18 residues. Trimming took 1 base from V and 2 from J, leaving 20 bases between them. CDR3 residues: CASSQGIGTRIGNYGYTF. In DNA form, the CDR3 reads TGTGCCAGCAGCCAAGGTATAGGGACTCGGATTGGGAACTATGGCTACACCTTC.

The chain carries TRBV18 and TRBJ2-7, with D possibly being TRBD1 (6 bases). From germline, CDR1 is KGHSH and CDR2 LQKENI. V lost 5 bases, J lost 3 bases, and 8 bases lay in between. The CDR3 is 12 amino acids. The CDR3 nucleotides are TGTGCCAGCTCAGCGGACAGCTACGAGCAGTACTTC. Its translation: CASSADSYEQYF.

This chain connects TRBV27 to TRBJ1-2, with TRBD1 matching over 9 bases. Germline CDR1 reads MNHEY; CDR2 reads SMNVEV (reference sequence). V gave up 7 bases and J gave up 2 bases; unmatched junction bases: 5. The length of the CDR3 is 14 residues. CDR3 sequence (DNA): TGTGCCAGCAAGAGGACAGGGGAGAACTATGGCTACACCTTC. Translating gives CASKRTGENYGYTF.

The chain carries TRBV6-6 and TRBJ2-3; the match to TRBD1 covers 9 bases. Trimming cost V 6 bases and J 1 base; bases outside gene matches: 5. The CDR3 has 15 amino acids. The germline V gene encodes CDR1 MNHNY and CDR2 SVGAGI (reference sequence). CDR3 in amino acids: CASSTRTGGTDTQYF. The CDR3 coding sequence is TGTGCCAGCAGCACCCGGACAGGGGGCACAGATACGCAGTATTTT.

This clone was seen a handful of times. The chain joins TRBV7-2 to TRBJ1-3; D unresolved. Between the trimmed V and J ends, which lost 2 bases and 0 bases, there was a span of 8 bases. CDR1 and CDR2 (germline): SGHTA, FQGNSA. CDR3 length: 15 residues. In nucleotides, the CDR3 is TGTGCCAGCAGCTTACTGGGCTACTCTGGAAACACCATATATTTT. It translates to CASSLLGYSGNTIYF.

The CDR3 here is CASIGPRGGSGQETQYF. The DNA for the CDR3 is TGTGCCAGCATAGGACCGCGCGGGGGGTCGGGGCAAGAGACCCAGTACTTC. The chain carries TRBV3-1 (or the pseudogene TRBV3-2) and TRBJ2-5, with TRBD2 matching 8 bases. CDR1 is LGHDT, CDR2 YNNKEL, per germline (reference sequence). V lost 7 bases, J lost 2 bases, and 15 bases stayed unmatched. The CDR3 length is 17 residues.

Written as DNA, the CDR3 is TGTGCCAGCTCACCGGGACTAGCGGGACGATTGCCAGATACGCAGTATTTT. Protein product: CASSPGLAGRLPDTQYF. This chain links TRBV18 with TRBJ2-3, with 13 bases matching TRBD2. Germline trimming cut 3 bases from V and 4 bases from J; bases unmatched to any gene: 7. From germline, CDR1 is KGHSH and CDR2 LQKENI. This CDR3 has 17 amino acids.

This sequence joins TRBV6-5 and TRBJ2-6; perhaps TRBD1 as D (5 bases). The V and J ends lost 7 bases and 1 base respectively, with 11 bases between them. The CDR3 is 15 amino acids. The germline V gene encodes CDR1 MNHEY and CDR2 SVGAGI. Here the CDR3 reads CASNPAGSGANVLTF. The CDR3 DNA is TGTGCCAGCAACCCAGCAGGGTCTGGGGCCAACGTCCTGACTTTC.

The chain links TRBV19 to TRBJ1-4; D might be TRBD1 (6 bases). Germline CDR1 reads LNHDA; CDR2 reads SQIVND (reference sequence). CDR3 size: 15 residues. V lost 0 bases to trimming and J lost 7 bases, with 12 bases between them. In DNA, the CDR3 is TGTGCCAGTAGTATAGATCAGAGGGGGACTGAAAAACTGTTTTTT. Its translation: CASSIDQRGTEKLFF.